Listed here is a single T cell receptor beta chain. Its specificity is not known. The sample contains more than one DNA sequence encoding this CDR3. Generated by immunoSEQ multiplex PCR, the TCRdb table keeps only in-frame clones and is missing some. This table has about 730,000 clones, just under 75% appearing once. This sample was included in a study of shared clonotypes between healthy human individuals. Study-wide results and caveats: Sequencing depth was expected to affect clonotype sharing among donors. Rarefaction showed sorted-subset sequencing was incomplete despite large depth. Naive subsets generally exceeded memory subsets in estimated richness.

CD45RA+ naive and CD45RA-negative memory subsets were separated from CD4+ cells. This CDR3 is 15 amino acids long. V lost 0 bases to trimming and J lost 3 bases, with 10 bases between them. CDR1 is SGHRS and CDR2 is YFSETQ in the germline V gene. This sequence joins TRBV5-1 and TRBJ2-1; D is uncertain. This TCR came from a woman aged 30 to 39 in good health. Sequencing used memory CD4+ T cells sorted from blood. The subset: CD45RA-negative fraction. For the CDR3, the DNA is TGCGCCAGCAGCTTGGCCAGCCTAGGCTACAATGAGCAGTTCTTC. It specifies CASSLASLGYNEQFF.